The 30 T cell receptor beta chains below come from one sample, sequenced in a study of monozygotic twins with inflammatory bowel disease. With the 5' RACE reads reprocessed, TCRdb shows one record per CDR3 protein and no DNA. The data include about 380,000 distinct CDR3 sequences; the top ten clones carry around 2.6%. The sequenced material came from blood. The receptors were sampled from a human donor with ulcerative colitis or Crohn's disease, or a healthy co-twin of an affected twin (not recorded which).

J is TRBJ2-5 and V is TRBV2; the D call from TCRdb, TRBD1, cannot be confirmed without DNA. Per germline, CDR1 SNHLY and CDR2 FYNNEI. The CDR3 covers 14 residues. The CDR3 here is CASSGGTLQETQYF.

This chain joins TRBV6-5 and TRBJ2-7. CDR1 is MNHEY, CDR2 SVGAGI, per germline. The CDR3 is 14 amino acids. The CDR3 sequence: CASSYSPRKNEQYF.

The chain employs TRBV25-1 and TRBJ2-7; the TCRdb D gene call, TRBD1, has no DNA to confirm it. The CDR3 spans 15 residues. Germline-derived CDR1 and CDR2 are MGHDK and SYGVNS. This CDR3 is CASSEGTGLTYEQYF.

This chain connects TRBV7-6 to TRBJ1-1. Germline V gene sequence: CDR1 SGHVS, CDR2 FNYEAQ. CDR3 length: 16 amino acids. The CDR3 protein is CASSLGGRARDTEAFF.

The chain recombines TRBV7-2 with TRBJ2-3; the TCRdb D gene call, TRBD2, has no DNA to confirm it. Germline V CDR1 and CDR2: SGHTA, FQGNSA. CDR3 size: 14 residues. CDR3 protein: CASSLIGETDTQYF. The whole variable domain, remainder taken from reference TRBV7-2 and TRBJ2-3, is GAGVSQSPSNKVTEKGKDVELRCDPISGHTALYWYRQSLGQGLEFLIYFQGNSAPDKSGLPSDRFSAERTGGSVSTLTIQRTQQEDSAVYLCASSLIGETDTQYFGPGTRLTVL.

The rearrangement joins TRBV18 to TRBJ2-7. This CDR3 has 12 residues. Per the germline V gene, CDR1 is KGHSH and CDR2 is LQKENI. The CDR3 region is CASSPPESEQYF.

This sequence joins TRBV11-1 and TRBJ2-3; as DNA is missing, the TRBD1 call by TCRdb cannot be tested. The germline gives CDR1 SGHAT, CDR2 FQDESV (reference sequence). The CDR3 totals 18 residues. The CDR3 loop is CASSLRRDRPRGTDTQYF. Combining the CDR3 with reference TRBV11-1 and TRBJ2-3 gives the whole variable domain EAEVAQSPRYKITEKSQAVAFWCDPISGHATLYWYRQILGQGPELLVQFQDESVVDDSQLPKDRFSAERLKGVDSTLKIQPAELGDSAMYLCASSLRRDRPRGTDTQYFGPGTRLTVL.

The rearrangement links TRBV28 to TRBJ1-2; the TCRdb D gene call, TRBD1, has no DNA to confirm it. Germline V lookup: CDR1 MDHEN, CDR2 SYDVKM. The CDR3 has 16 residues. CDR3 region: CASSGLGGGDNYGYTF.

The CDR3: CASSQEGDTHTGELFF. The rearrangement joins TRBV4-2 to TRBJ2-2; TCRdb returns TRBD1, unconfirmable since there is no DNA. The length of the CDR3 is 16 residues. Looked up from germline, CDR1 is LGHNA and CDR2 is YNFKEQ.

The J gene is TRBJ1-6, the V gene TRBV12-3 or TRBV12-4; as DNA is missing, the TRBD1 call by TCRdb cannot be tested. The length of the CDR3 is 14 residues. The CDR3 protein is CASSFTGANSPLHF.

V gene TRBV11-2 combines with J gene TRBJ2-3. The germline gives CDR1 SGHAT, CDR2 FQNNGV. This CDR3 is built from 16 residues. CDR3 in amino acids: CASSFELAGGADTQYF.

The rearrangement links TRBV4-1 to TRBJ2-3; TCRdb gives TRBD1 as the D gene, but with no DNA this cannot be confirmed. The CDR3 has 16 amino acids. CDR1 is MGHRA and CDR2 is YSYEKL in the germline V gene. The chain's CDR3 is CASSQEAGLVGDTQYF.

The V and J genes are TRBV7-6 and TRBJ2-2. Germline values: CDR1 SGHVS, CDR2 FNYEAQ. The CDR3 length is 16 residues. CDR3 sequence: CASSLQFDENTGELFF.

The V and J genes are TRBV7-8 and TRBJ2-7; TCRdb names TRBD1, which stays unverified in the absence of DNA. The CDR3 is made up of 14 amino acids. Per the germline V gene, CDR1 is SGHVS and CDR2 is FQNEAQ. CDR3 loop: CASTFWTNSYEQYF.

The chain links TRBV11-2 to TRBJ1-2. The CDR3 contains 15 residues. The germline V gene encodes CDR1 SGHAT and CDR2 FQNNGV. The CDR3 here is CASSWGIGLVDGYTF.

This chain links TRBV5-1 with TRBJ1-2; TCRdb returns TRBD1, unconfirmable since there is no DNA. The CDR3 runs to 15 residues. The germline gives CDR1 SGHRS, CDR2 YFSETQ. CDR3 protein: CASSPDTGDGYGYTF.

The rearrangement joins TRBV6-1 to TRBJ1-2; as DNA is missing, the TRBD1 call by TCRdb cannot be tested. Germline CDR1 MNHNS, CDR2 SASEGT. The CDR3 consists of 12 residues. The CDR3 loop is CASTQGPGGYTF.

The chain has TRBV4-3 and TRBJ2-3; TCRdb proposes TRBD2, but this gene call is untestable without DNA. Germline-derived CDR1 and CDR2 are LGHNA and YSLEER. CDR3 length equals 18 residues. The CDR3 reads CASSQESQRGLRTDTQYF.

The chain employs TRBV27 and TRBJ2-3. The CDR3 has 12 amino acids. Germline V CDR1 and CDR2: MNHEY, SMNVEV (reference sequence). The CDR3 protein is CASSHGTDTQYF.

The chain has TRBV11-2 and TRBJ2-5. Germline values: CDR1 SGHAT, CDR2 FQNNGV. The CDR3 totals 15 residues. CDR3 sequence reads: CASSPVQAISETQYF.

The chain combines TRBV12-3 or TRBV12-4 with TRBJ2-2; no DNA is available, so the TRBD1 call from TCRdb remains unchecked. The CDR3 is made up of 14 amino acids. CDR3 protein: CASSLYRGGGELFF.

V and J are TRBV27 and TRBJ2-5; no DNA is available, so the TRBD1 call from TCRdb remains unchecked. This CDR3 is 16 amino acids long. Per germline, CDR1 MNHEY and CDR2 SMNVEV (reference sequence). CDR3: CASSLAPQGAGETQYF.

The CDR3 region is CAWGRTEISNQPQHF. This chain connects TRBV30 to TRBJ1-5; TCRdb proposes TRBD1, but this gene call is untestable without DNA. CDR3 length equals 15 residues. Germline V lookup: CDR1 GTSNPN, CDR2 SVGIG (reference sequence).

V usage is TRBV20-1 and J usage is TRBJ1-2; TCRdb calls TRBD1, which cannot be checked without DNA. The CDR3 covers 14 residues. Looked up from germline, CDR1 is DFQATT and CDR2 is SNEGSKA (reference sequence). The CDR3 is CSASGAGGPYGYTF.

The CDR3 sequence: CASSLAAPNSPLHF. This chain uses TRBV5-1 with TRBJ1-6; the D call from TCRdb, TRBD1, cannot be confirmed without DNA. CDR3 length: 14 amino acids. CDR1 and CDR2 (germline): SGHRS, YFSETQ.

The chain recombines TRBV20-1 with TRBJ2-7; TCRdb calls TRBD1, which cannot be checked without DNA. From germline, CDR1 is DFQATT and CDR2 SNEGSKA (reference sequence). The CDR3 has 15 residues. The CDR3 here is CSAFSGQGRSYEQYF.

The V and J genes are TRBV5-4 and TRBJ2-1; the TCRdb call, TRBD2, lacks DNA for checking. Looked up from germline, CDR1 is SGHNT and CDR2 is YYREEE (reference sequence). The CDR3 spans 15 residues. CDR3: CASSYTSGGPKDSFF.

The chain is built from TRBV5-1 and TRBJ2-3; checking the TCRdb D call of TRBD1 is not possible without DNA. This CDR3 spans 14 amino acids. Germline loops: CDR1 SGHRS, CDR2 YFSETQ. CDR3 sequence reads: CASNSGVVTDTQYF.

V usage is TRBV20-1 and J usage is TRBJ1-3; TCRdb returns TRBD1, unconfirmable since there is no DNA. Germline V gene sequence: CDR1 DFQATT, CDR2 SNEGSKA (reference sequence). This CDR3 region has 16 residues. The CDR3 protein is CSVPSRTWRAGNTIYF.

The rearrangement joins TRBV28 to TRBJ2-7; there is no DNA to check the TCRdb D call of TRBD1. This CDR3 is 14 amino acids long. Germline assignment: CDR1 MDHEN and CDR2 SYDVKM. The CDR3 spells CASSPTGRTYEQYF. The variable domain in full, completed from reference TRBV28 and TRBJ2-7, reads DVKVTQSSRYLVKRTGEKVFLECVQDMDHENMFWYRQDPGLGLRLIYFSYDVKMKEKGDIPEGYSVSREKKERFSLILESASTNQTSMYLCASSPTGRTYEQYFGPGTRLTVT.